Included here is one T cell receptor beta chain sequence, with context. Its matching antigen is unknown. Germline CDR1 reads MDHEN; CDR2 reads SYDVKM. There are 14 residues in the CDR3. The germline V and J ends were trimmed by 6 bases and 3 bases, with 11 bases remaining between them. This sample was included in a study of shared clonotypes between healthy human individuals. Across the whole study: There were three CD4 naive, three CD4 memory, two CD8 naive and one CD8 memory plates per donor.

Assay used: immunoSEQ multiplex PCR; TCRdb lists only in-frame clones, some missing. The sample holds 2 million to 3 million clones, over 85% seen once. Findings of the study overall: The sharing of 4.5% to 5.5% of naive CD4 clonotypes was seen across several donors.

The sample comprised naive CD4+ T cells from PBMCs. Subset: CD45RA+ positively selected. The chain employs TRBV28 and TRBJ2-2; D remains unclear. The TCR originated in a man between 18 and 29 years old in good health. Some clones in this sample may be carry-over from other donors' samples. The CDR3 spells CASSPPGYTGELFF. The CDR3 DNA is TGTGCCAGCAGCCCCCCCGGGTACACCGGGGAGCTGTTTTTT.